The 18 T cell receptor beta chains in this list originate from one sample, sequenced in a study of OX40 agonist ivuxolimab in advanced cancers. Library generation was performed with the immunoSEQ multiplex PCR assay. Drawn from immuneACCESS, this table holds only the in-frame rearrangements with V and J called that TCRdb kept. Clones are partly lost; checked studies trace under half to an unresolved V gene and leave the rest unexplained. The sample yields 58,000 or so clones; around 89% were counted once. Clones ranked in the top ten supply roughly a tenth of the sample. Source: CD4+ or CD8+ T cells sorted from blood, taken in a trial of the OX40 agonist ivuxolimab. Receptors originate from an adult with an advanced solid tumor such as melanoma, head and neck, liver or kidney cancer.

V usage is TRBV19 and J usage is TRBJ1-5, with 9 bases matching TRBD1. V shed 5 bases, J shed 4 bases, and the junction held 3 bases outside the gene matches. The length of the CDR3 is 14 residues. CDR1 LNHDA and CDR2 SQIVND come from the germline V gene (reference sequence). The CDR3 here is CASSYRGRNQPQHF. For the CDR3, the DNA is TGTGCCAGTAGTTACAGGGGGCGTAATCAGCCCCAGCATTTT.

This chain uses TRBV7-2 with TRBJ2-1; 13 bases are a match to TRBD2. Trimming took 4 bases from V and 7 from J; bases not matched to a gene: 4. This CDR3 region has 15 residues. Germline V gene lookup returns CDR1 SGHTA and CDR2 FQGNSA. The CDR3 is CASSWGLAGTNEQFF. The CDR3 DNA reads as TGTGCCAGCAGCTGGGGACTAGCGGGAACGAATGAGCAGTTCTTC.

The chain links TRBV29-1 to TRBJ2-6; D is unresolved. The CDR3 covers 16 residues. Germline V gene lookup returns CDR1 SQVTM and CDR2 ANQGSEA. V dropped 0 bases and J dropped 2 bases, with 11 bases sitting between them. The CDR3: CSVEDRTAPGANVLTF. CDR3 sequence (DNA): TGCAGCGTTGAAGATCGAACGGCCCCTGGGGCCAACGTCCTGACTTTC.

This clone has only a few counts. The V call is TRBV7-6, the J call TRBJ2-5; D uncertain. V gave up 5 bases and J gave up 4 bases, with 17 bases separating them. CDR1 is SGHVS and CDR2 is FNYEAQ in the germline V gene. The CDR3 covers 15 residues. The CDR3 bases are TGTGCCAGCAGCCAATCTGTGTCCCCCCCAGAGACCCAGTACTTC. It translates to CASSQSVSPPETQYF.

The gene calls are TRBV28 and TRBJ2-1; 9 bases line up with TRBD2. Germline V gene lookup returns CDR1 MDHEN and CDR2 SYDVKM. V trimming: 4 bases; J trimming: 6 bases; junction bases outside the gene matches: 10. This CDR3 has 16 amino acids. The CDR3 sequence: CASSWGAGGHANEQFF. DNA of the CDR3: TGTGCCAGCAGTTGGGGAGCGGGGGGCCACGCCAATGAGCAGTTCTTC.

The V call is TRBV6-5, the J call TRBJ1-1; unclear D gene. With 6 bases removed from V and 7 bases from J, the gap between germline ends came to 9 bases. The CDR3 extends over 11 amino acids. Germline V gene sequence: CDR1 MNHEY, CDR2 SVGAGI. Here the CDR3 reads CASSLGREAFF. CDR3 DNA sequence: TGTGCCAGCAGCCTAGGACGTGAAGCTTTCTTT.

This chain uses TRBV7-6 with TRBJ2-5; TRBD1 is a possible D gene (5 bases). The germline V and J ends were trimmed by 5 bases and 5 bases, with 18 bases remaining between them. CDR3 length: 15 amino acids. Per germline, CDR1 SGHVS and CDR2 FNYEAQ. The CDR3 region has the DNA TGTGCCAGCAGCCCCGGTAGGGGCCTGGGGGAGACCCAGTACTTC. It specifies CASSPGRGLGETQYF.

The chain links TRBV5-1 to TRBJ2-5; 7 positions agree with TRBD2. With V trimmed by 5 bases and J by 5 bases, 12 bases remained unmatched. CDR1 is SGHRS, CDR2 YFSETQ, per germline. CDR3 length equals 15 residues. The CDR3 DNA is TGCGCCAGCAGGCCTGGACTAGTAAGTTATGAGACCCAGTACTTC. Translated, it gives CASRPGLVSYETQYF.

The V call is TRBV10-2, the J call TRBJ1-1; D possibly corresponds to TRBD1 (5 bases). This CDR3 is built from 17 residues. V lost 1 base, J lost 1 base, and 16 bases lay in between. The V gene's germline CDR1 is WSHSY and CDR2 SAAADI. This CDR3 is CASSEFLLGGENTEAFF. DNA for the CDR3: TGCGCCAGCAGTGAGTTTTTGTTGGGGGGTGAGAACACTGAAGCTTTCTTT.

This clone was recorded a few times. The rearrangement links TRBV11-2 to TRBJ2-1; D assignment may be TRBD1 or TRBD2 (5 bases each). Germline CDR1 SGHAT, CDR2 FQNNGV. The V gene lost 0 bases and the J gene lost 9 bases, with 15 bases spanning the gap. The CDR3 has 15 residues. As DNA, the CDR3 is TGTGCCAGCAGCTTAGAAACCGGGAAAGGGACTGAGCAGTTCTTC. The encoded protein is CASSLETGKGTEQFF.

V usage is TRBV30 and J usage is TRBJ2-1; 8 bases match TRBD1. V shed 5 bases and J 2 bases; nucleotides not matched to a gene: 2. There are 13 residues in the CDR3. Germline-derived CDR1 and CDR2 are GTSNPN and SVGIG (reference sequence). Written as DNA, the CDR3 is TGTGCCTGGGGACAGGGTACCTACAATGAGCAGTTCTTC. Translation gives CAWGQGTYNEQFF.

CDR3 DNA sequence: TGTGCCAGCAGTTCCACAGCCGGTGGTGGCTACACCTTC. Translating gives CASSSTAGGGYTF. J is TRBJ1-2 and V is TRBV28; no firm D call. Germline V lookup: CDR1 MDHEN, CDR2 SYDVKM. The CDR3 runs 13 residues. Trimming took 4 bases from V and 7 from J, leaving 13 bases between them.

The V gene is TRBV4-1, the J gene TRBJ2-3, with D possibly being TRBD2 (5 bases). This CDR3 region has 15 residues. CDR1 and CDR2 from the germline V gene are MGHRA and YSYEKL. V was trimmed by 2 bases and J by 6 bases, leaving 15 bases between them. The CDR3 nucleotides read TGCGCCAGCAGCCAAACCCCAACTAGTTTCGATACGCAGTATTTT. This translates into CASSQTPTSFDTQYF.

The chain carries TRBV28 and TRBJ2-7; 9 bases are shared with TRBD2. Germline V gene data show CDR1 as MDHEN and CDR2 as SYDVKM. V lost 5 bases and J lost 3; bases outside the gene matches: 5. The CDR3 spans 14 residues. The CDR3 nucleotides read TGTGCCAGCAGTGATAGCGGGGGATTCTACGAGCAGTACTTC. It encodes CASSDSGGFYEQYF.

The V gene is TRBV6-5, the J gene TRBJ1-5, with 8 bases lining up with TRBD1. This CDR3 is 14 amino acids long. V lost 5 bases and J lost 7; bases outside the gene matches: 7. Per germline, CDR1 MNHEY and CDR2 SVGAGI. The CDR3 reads CASSLSTGAQPQHF. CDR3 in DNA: TGTGCCAGCAGTCTGTCGACAGGGGCCCAGCCCCAGCATTTT.

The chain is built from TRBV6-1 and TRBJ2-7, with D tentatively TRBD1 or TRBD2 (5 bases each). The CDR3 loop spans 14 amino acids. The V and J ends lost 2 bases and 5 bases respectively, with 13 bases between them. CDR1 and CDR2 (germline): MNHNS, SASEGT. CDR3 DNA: TGTGCCAGCAGTGAACCGGGGCATTTGGACGAGCAGTACTTC. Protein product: CASSEPGHLDEQYF.

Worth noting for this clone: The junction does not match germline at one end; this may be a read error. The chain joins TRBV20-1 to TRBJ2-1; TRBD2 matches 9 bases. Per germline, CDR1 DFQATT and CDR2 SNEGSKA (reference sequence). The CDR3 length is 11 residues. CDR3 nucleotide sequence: TGCAGTGCCCCAACGGGACTAGCCCCCGTCTTC. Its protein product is CSAPTGLAPVF.

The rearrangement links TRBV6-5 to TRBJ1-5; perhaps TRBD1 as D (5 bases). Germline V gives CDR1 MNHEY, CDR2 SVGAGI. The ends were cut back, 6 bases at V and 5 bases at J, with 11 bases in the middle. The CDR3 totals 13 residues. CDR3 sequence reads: CASSQTGHQPQHF. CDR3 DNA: TGTGCCAGCAGCCAAACAGGACATCAGCCCCAGCATTTT.